This entry describes one TCR beta chain. This clonotype was counted between two and nine times. Its cognate antigen has yet to be identified. Base qualities are not recorded, but no much larger clone differs from it by a single base. This sample was taken from a study of T-cell memory formation after mild COVID-19 (dated by TCRdb to the early 2020s). In terms of the full investigation: TCR sequence clusters from the two donors were found to be largely donor specific. T-cell clones expanding and contracting after mild COVID-19 in a couple of donors were tracked by longitudinal TCRalpha and TCRbeta repertoire sequencing. The cohort comprised two young, previously healthy adult volunteers, one female and one male. Results the study describes overall, beyond this receptor: SARS-CoV-2 specificity of the second-wave clones peaking on day 37 was not confirmed. Clones that contracted from day 15 to 85 showed balanced CD4/CD8 phenotypes, whereas a second wave of clones that expanded from day 15 to 37 leaned towards CD4+. The study covered only a couple of mild cases, and larger cohorts including severe cases with pre-infection samples were considered necessary. Some responding clones were found in pre-infection memory, which suggests that pre-existing cross-reactive memory T cells took part in the SARS-CoV-2 response. Contracting CD4+ clones were found mainly in CM and EM memory subsets, while CD8+ clones were enriched in EMRA.

The cysteine opens and the phenylalanine closes a CDR3 of 15 amino acids. The sequence is cut down to CDR3 DNA, 45 bases in frame from base 1. For this chain, trimming is 4 bases at the V end and 3 bases at the J end, and the number of junction bases without a gene match is 9. Ficoll-Paque density gradient centrifugation was the method used to isolate PBMCs. The reads were generated on an Illumina NovaSeq 6000. cDNA libraries for TCRalpha and TCRbeta were prepared by 5'RACE using constant-segment primers, with sample barcodes and unique molecular identifiers added. RNA was extracted from every sample with Trizol reagent. Library amplification was performed in two PCR steps, and a second sample barcode and Illumina TruSeq adapters were introduced in the second step. Sequencing of the libraries was done on an Illumina NovaSeq, producing 2 x 150 bp paired-end reads. The published analysis was carried out like this. With migec v1.2.7, reads were demultiplexed and then collapsed into UMI-guided consensus sequences. With mixcr v2.1.11, UMI consensuses were aligned to TRA and TRB V and J templates and assembled into clonotypes. A clonotype was counted as expanded or contracted only if both edgeR and NoisET called the change significant, with noise models trained on biological replicates. edgeR calls used a false discovery rate-adjusted p below 0.01 and a log2 fold-change threshold of 1. PCA with hierarchical clustering of max-normalized trajectories of the 1000 most abundant clonotypes was used as exploratory dynamics analysis. The CD4 or CD8 phenotype of responding clones was assigned using the separately sequenced CD4+ and CD8+ repertoires. Clones were called with MiXCR by TCRdb after fastp trimmed the public reads at Q25, and only in-frame beta chains were retained. Rows with a matching CDR3 protein are joined into one entry that keeps the most common DNA and genes. TCRdb's processing, not the study's, gives the V and J calls here. In all, the sample holds under 650,000 distinct CDR3 sequences, and approximately 19% of those were seen once. The ten biggest clones cover 12% of the sample.

This receptor chain uses TRBV12-3 or TRBV12-4 and TRBJ2-7, and 7 bases in between align with TRBD1. The sequencing sample was made of PBMCs or a T cell subset sorted from them (not recorded which). The TCR was taken from an adult woman who had mild COVID-19 (a few samples of this study predate the infection). The sample titles of this study are shuffled in the database, so cell type and time point are left out; the donor was told from shared clones. This receptor carries the CDR3 CASSSHRGRFYEQYF. At the DNA level, the sequence is TGTGCCAGCAGTTCCCACAGGGGCCGCTTCTACGAGCAGTACTTC.